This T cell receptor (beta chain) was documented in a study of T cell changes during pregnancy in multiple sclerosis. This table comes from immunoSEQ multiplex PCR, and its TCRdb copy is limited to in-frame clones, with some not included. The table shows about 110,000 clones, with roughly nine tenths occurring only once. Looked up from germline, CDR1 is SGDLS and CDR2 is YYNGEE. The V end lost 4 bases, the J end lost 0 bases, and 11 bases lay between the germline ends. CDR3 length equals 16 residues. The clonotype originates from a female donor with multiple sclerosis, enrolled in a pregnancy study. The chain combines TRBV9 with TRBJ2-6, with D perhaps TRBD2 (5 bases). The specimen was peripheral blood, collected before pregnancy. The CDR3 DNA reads TGTGCCAGCAGCAGGGTAGGGAGCTCTGGGGCCAACGTCCTGACTTTC. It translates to CASSRVGSSGANVLTF.